The 4 T cell receptor beta chains below come from one sample, sequenced in a study of molecular identifiers for immune sequencing clone quantification. TCRdb called the PCR reads again in MiXCR, with one record for every CDR3 protein. The data contain approximately 630,000 distinct CDR3 sequences, about 25% of them singletons. Sequenced input: naive CD8+ T cells from blood, with Jurkat cell RNA spiked in. Subset meaning: FACS-sorted CD8+CD4-CCR7+CD45RA+ naive T cells. These receptors originate from a human donor in good health. Some libraries in this study had Jurkat cell RNA spiked in.

Remarks on this clonotype: A clone one base away is much larger, so this may be a read error. This chain connects TRBV20-1 to TRBJ2-7; no reliable D call. Germline lookup yields CDR1 DFQATT and CDR2 SNEGSKA (reference sequence). V lost 3 bases to trimming and J lost 3 bases, with 6 bases between them. The CDR3 runs 11 residues. As DNA, the CDR3 is TGCAGTGCTAGCACCGACTACGAGCAGTACTTC. Encoded protein: CSASTDYEQYF.

There are a few counts of this clonotype. The chain joins TRBV20-1 to TRBJ2-3, with 11 bases aligning to TRBD1. CDR1 DFQATT and CDR2 SNEGSKA come from the germline V gene (reference sequence). V dropped 3 bases and J dropped 5; count of bases not matched to a gene: 4. The length of the CDR3 is 14 residues. CDR3 loop: CSASRTGGGDTQYF. The CDR3 DNA reads as TGCAGTGCTAGCCGGACAGGGGGCGGAGATACGCAGTATTTT.

At least ten counts were recorded for this clonotype. The chain couples TRBV7-7 to TRBJ2-3; D may match TRBD1 or TRBD2 (5 bases each). Germline CDR1 SSHAT, CDR2 FNYEAQ (reference sequence). This CDR3 has 16 amino acids. Trimming took off 5 bases at V and 3 bases at J, with 18 bases between the two ends. CDR3 nucleotide sequence: TGTGCCAGCAGCCTAAACCCGGGACGGATGACAGATACGCAGTATTTT. Translated, it gives CASSLNPGRMTDTQYF.

Comments on this clonotype: A much more abundant neighbour one base away suggests this may be a read error. V and J are TRBV27 and TRBJ1-4; D is unclear. The V and J ends lost 1 base and 3 bases respectively, with 6 bases between them. Germline CDR1 is MNHEY and CDR2 is SMNVEV (reference sequence). The CDR3 is 14 amino acids. The CDR3 DNA follows: TGTGCCAGCAGTTTATACGCAGCTAATGAAAAACTGTTTTTT. It is translated as CASSLYAANEKLFF.